The rows below give T cell receptor beta chains drawn from one sample of a study of response to subunit inactivated influenza vaccine. TCRdb re-derived calls from the RT-PCR reads in MiXCR, one entry per CDR3 protein. The sample shows around 650,000 distinct CDR3 sequences, around a sixth of them seen only once. The material sequenced was PBMCs from blood, taken 11 to 12 days after vaccination. The source of these receptors is a man aged 50 or older who received an inactivated influenza vaccine. CDR3s include the opening cysteine and the closing phenylalanine or tryptophan. Each record gives: CDR3 length, D gene, V gene, clone size, J gene, CDR3 DNA, CDR3 protein. The D gene is left open where the match is weak. Not every row has a clone size; where given, it reads once, few, many or a size class.

>16|-|TRBV7-2|-|TRBJ2-2
TGTGCCAGCAGCTTCGGGGCGACAGCGAACACCGGGGAGCTGTTTTTT
CASSFGATANTGELFF
>18|-|TRBV11-1|-|TRBJ2-3
TGTGCCAGCAGCTTAAGCCGAGGGCAGCGACCCGTCACAGATACGCAGTATTTT
CASSLSRGQRPVTDTQYF
>15|TRBD2|TRBV20-1|-|TRBJ2-3
TGCAGTGCCTTAGCGGGAGAGGGGCTGACAGATACGCAGTATTTT
CSALAGEGLTDTQYF
>17|TRBD2|TRBV20-1|many|TRBJ2-1
TGCAGTGCTAGGAAGACTAGCGGGGGGGTTCGCTACAATGAGCAGTTCTTC
CSARKTSGGVRYNEQFF
>14|-|TRBV7-9|-|TRBJ1-2
TGTGCCAGCAGCTCCACGGGGATAGTCGGTGGCTACACCTTC
CASSSTGIVGGYTF
>15|TRBD1|TRBV5-1|-|TRBJ2-5
TGCGCCAGCAGCTTCGGGACAGGTCGACAAGAGACCCAGTACTTC
CASSFGTGRQETQYF
>14|-|TRBV4-3|many|TRBJ1-2
TGCGCCAGCAGCCAAGATTGGGGGTCACCACTCTACACCTTC
CASSQDWGSPLYTF
>12|-|TRBV2|-|TRBJ1-2
TGTGCCAGCAAGTCGACTAACTATGGCTACACCTTC
CASKSTNYGYTF
>16|TRBD2|TRBV3-1|-|TRBJ2-5
TGTGCCAGCAGCCAAGTTGCGGGGGTATGGCAAGAGACCCAGTACTTC
CASSQVAGVWQETQYF
>16|TRBD1|TRBV5-1|few|TRBJ1-6
TGCGCCAGCAGTCCGGGAGGGACAGGGGATAATTCACCCCTCCACTTT
CASSPGGTGDNSPLHF